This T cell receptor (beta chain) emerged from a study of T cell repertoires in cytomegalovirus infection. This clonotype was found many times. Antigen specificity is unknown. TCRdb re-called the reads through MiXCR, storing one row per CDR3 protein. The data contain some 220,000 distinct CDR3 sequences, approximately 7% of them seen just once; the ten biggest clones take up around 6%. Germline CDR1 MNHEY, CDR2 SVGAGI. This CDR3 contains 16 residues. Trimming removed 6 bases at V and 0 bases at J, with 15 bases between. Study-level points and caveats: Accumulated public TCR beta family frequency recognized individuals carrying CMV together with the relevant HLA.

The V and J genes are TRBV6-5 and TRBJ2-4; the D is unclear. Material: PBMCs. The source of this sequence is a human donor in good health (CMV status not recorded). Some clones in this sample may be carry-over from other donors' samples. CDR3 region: CASSRELELAKNIQYF. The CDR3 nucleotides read TGTGCCAGCAGCCGAGAGTTGGAGCTAGCCAAAAACATTCAGTACTTC.